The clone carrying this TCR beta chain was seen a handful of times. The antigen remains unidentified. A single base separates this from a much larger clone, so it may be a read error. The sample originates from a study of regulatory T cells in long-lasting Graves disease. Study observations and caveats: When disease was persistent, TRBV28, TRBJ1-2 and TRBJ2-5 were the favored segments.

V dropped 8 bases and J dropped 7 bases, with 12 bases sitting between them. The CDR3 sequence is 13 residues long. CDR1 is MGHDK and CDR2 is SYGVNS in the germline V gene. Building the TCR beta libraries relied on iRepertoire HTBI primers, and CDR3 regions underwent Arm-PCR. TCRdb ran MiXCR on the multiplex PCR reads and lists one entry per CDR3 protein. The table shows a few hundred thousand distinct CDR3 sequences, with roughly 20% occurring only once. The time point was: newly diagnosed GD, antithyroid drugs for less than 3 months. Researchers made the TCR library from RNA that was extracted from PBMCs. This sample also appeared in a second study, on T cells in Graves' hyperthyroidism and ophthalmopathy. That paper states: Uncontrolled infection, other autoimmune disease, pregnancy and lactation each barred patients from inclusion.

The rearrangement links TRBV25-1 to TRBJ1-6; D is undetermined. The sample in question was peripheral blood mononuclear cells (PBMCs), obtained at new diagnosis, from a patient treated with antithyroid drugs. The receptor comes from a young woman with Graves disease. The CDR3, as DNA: TGTGCCAGCGGACGTCCGGCGAATTCACCCCTCCACTTT. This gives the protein CASGRPANSPLHF.